Included here is one T cell receptor beta chain sequence, with context. Its antigen specificity is not known. No base quality values were provided; no much bigger clone lies one nucleotide off. This sample is drawn from a study of blood T cell repertoires in COVID-19 (dated by TCRdb to 2018 to 2021). About the full investigation: Samples from collaborators originated in the United States, Italy and Spain and spanned both the acute and convalescent phases of COVID-19. The prospective study material was composed of cDNA or gDNA derived from T cells, B-cell-depleted T cells, or PBMCs. The dataset comprised deeply sampled blood TCRbeta repertoires from subjects exposed to, actively infected with, or recovered from COVID-19. The repertoires were released in a freely available public database meant as a resource for research on the immune response to SARS-CoV-2. The samples were drawn from two sources: the first 160 participants of the ongoing ImmuneRACE study, and about 1,300 subjects contributed by 6 global collaborators. Nearly every sample came with metadata listing a de-identified subject ID, COVID-19 status, age in years and sex. Where available, HLA class I and class II types were obtained from metadata supplied by the sample provider rather than from assay-based typing. Points the paper makes about the study in general: The quantity of clinical and demographic metadata differed by source and by participant and was supplied without curation.

Inclusive of the bounding cysteine and phenylalanine, the CDR3 is 15 residues long. Of the read, only the CDR3 DNA is kept; its 45 bases are in frame from base 1. Germline trimming: 5 bases from V, 6 bases from J; junction bases outside gene matches: 7. The germline V gene (reference sequence) yields GTSNPN for CDR1 and SVGIG for CDR2. The collaborating institutions used their own protocols to collect whole blood in K2EDTA tubes. For TCRbeta analysis, collaborators shipped samples as frozen whole blood, isolated PBMCs, or DNA extracted from either of those sample types. TCRbeta CDR3 regions were amplified from genomic DNA by means of the immunoSEQ Assay, a bias-controlled multiplex PCR. In the original analysis: The number of nucleated cells in each sample was estimated from the amplification of reference gene primers within the assay. Sequence reads were collapsed and filtered to measure the absolute abundance of every unique TCRbeta CDR3 rearrangement. For each sample, productive Simpson clonality was calculated as the square root of Simpson's diversity index over productive rearrangements. Imported from immuneACCESS, the table was reduced by TCRdb to in-frame sequences with V and J called. These copies leave out some clones; in studies compared against another copy, an unresolved V gene accounts for under half, and the cause of the remainder is not known. V and J calls plus clone size are reproduced from that table; the DNA served to infer D and trimming. In this sample the table shows roughly 70,000 clones, over 70% of which occur a single time. Of the sample, 22% is held by the ten largest clones.

This receptor was identified in a man in his sixties with acute or convalescent COVID-19. The V gene is TRBV30 and the J gene is TRBJ2-1, with 13 middle bases fitting TRBD2. Source material: peripheral blood. The CDR3 protein: CAWRLLAGGVNEQFF. The sequence in DNA is TGTGCCTGGCGACTACTAGCGGGAGGGGTCAATGAGCAGTTCTTC.